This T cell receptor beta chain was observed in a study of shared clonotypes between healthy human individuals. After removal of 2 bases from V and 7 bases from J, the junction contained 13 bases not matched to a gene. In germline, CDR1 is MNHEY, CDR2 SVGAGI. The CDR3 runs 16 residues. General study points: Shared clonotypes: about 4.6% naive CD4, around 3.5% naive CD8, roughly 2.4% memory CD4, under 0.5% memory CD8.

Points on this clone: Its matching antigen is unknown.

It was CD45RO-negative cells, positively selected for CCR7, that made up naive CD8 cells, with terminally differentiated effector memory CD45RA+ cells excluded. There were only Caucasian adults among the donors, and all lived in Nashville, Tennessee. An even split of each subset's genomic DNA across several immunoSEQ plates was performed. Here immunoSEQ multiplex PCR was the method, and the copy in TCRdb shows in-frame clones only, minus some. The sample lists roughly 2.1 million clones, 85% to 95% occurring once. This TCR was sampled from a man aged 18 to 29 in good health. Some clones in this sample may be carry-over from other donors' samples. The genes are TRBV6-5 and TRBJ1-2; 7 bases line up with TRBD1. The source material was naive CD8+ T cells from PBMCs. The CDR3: CASSYASDRAGTGYTF. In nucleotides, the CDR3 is TGTGCCAGCAGTTACGCCTCAGACAGGGCGGGTACTGGCTACACCTTC.